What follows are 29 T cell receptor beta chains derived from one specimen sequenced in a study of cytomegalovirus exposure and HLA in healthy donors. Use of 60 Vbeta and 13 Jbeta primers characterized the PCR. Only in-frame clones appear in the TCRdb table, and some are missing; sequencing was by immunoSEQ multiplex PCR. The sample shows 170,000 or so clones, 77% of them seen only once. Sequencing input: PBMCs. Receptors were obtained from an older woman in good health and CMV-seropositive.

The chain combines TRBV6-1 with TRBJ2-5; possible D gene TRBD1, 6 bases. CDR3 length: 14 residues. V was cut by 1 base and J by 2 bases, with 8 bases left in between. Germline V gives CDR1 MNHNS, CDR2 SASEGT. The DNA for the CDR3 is TGTGCCAGCAGTGAAGACAGGGATCAAGAGACCCAGTACTTC. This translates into CASSEDRDQETQYF.

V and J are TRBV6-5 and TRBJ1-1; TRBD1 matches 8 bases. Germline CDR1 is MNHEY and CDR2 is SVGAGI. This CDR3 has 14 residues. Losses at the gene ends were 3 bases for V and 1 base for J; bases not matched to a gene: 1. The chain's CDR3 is CASSYGTGNTEAFF. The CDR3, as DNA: TGTGCCAGCAGTTATGGGACAGGGAACACTGAAGCTTTCTTT.

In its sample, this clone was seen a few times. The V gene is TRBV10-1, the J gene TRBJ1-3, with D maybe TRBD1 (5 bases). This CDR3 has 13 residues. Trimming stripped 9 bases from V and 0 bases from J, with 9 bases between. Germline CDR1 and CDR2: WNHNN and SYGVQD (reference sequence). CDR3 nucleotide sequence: TGCGCCAGTACAGGAGACTCTGGAAACACCATATATTTT. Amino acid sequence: CASTGDSGNTIYF.

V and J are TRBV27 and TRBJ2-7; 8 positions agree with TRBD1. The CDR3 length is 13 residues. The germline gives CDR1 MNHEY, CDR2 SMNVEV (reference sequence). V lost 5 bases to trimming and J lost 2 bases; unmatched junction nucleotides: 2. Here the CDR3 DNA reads TGTGCCAGCAGTCGGGACAGGCCCTACGAGCAGTACTTC. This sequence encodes CASSRDRPYEQYF.

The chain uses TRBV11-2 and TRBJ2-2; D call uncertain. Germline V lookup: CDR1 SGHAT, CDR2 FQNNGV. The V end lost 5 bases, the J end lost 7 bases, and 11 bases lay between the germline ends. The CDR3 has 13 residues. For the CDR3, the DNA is TGTGCCAGCAGCCCGCAGGCAGTCGGGGAGCTGTTTTTT. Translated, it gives CASSPQAVGELFF. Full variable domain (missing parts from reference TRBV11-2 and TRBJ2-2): EAGVAQSPRYKIIEKRQSVAFWCNPISGHATLYWYQQILGQGPKLLIQFQNNGVVDDSQLPKDRFSAERLKGVDSTLKIQPAKLEDSAVYLCASSPQAVGELFFGEGSRLTVL.

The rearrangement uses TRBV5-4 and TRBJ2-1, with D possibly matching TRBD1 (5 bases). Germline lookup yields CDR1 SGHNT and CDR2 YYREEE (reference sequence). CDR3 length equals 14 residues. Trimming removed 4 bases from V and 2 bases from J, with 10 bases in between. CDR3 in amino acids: CASSIRVPYNEQFF. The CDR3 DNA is TGTGCCAGCAGCATCAGGGTACCCTACAATGAGCAGTTCTTC. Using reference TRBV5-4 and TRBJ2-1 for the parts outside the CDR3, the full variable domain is ETGVTQSPTHLIKTRGQQVTLRCSSQSGHNTVSWYQQALGQGPQFIFQYYREEENGRGNFPPRFSGLQFPNYSSELNVNALELDDSALYLCASSIRVPYNEQFFGPGTRLTVL.

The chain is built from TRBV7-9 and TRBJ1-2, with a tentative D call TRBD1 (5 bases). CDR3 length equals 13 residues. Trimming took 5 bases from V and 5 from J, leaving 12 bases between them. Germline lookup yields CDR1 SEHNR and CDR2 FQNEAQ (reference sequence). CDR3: CASSAGGTYGYTF. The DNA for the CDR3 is TGTGCCAGCAGCGCCGGGGGAACTTATGGCTACACCTTC.

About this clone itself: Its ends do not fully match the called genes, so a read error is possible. The chain's CDR3 is CASSFTALSSGANGLTF. In DNA form, the CDR3 reads TGCGCCAGCAGCTTTACGGCCTTAAGCTCTGGGGCCAACGGCCTGACTTTC. The chain combines TRBV5-1 with TRBJ2-6; weak D call: TRBD1 (5 bases). CDR3 size: 17 residues. Germline values: CDR1 SGHRS, CDR2 YFSETQ.

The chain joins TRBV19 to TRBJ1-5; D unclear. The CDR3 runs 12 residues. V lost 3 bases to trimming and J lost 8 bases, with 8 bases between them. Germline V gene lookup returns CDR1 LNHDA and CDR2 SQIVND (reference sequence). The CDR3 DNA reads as TGTGCCAGTAGTATTCCCCGGGAGCCCCAGCATTTT. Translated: CASSIPREPQHF.

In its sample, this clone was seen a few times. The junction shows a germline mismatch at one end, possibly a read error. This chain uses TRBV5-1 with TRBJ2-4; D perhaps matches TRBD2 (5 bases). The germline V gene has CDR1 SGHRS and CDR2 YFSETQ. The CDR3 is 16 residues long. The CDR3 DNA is TGCGCCAGCAGCTTGGGACTGACTACACGAATAAACAGTCAGTACTTC. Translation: CASSLGLTTRINSQYF.

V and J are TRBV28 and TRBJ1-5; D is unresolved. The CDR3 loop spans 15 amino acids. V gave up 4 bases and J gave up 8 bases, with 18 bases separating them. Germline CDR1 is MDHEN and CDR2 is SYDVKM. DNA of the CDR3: TGTGCCAGCAGTTCCCCTCGGTCGGGTTTGGAGCCCCAGCATTTT. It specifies CASSSPRSGLEPQHF.

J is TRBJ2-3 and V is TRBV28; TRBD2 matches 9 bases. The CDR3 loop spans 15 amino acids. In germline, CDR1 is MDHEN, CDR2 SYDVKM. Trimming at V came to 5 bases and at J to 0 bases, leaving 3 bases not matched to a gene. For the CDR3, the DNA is TGTGCCAGCAGTCCCGCGGGGGGGAGCACAGATACGCAGTATTTT. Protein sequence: CASSPAGGSTDTQYF.

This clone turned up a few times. CDR3: CASSFTGTNYNEQFF. Here the CDR3 DNA reads TGTGCCAGCAGCTTCACCGGGACTAACTACAATGAGCAGTTCTTC. This sequence joins TRBV11-3 and TRBJ2-1; 7 bases match TRBD2. The V gene end was trimmed by 3 bases and the J gene end by 3 bases; junction bases not matched to a gene: 5. The CDR3 runs 15 residues. CDR1 is SGHNT, CDR2 YENEEA, per germline.

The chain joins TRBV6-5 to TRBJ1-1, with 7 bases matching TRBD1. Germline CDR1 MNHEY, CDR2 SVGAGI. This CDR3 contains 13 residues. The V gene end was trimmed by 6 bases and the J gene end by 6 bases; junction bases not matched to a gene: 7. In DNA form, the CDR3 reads TGTGCCAGCAGGGCCTGGGACAGCGCTGAAGCTTTCTTT. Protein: CASRAWDSAEAFF.

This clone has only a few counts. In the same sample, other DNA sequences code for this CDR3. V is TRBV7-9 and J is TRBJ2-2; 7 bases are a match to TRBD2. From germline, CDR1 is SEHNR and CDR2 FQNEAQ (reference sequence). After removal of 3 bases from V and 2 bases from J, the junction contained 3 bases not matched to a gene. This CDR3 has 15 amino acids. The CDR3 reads CASSLLAVNTGELFF. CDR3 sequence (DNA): TGTGCCAGCAGCTTGCTAGCGGTTAACACCGGGGAGCTGTTTTTT.

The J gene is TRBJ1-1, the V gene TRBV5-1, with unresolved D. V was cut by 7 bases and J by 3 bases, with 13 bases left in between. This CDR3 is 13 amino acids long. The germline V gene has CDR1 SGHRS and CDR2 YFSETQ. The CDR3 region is CASGREADTEAFF. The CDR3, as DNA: TGCGCCAGCGGAAGGGAGGCGGACACTGAAGCTTTCTTT. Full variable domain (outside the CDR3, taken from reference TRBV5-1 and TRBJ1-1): KAGVTQTPRYLIKTRGQQVTLSCSPISGHRSVSWYQQTPGQGLQFLFEYFSETQRNKGNFPGRFSGRQFSNSRSEMNVSTLELGDSALYLCASGREADTEAFFGQGTRLTVV.

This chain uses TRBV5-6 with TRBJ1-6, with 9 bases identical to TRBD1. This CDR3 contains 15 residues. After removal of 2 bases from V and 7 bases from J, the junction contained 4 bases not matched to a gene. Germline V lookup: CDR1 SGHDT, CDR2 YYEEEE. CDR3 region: CASSFLGQGNSPLHF. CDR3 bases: TGTGCCAGCAGCTTTCTTGGACAGGGGAATTCACCCCTCCACTTT.

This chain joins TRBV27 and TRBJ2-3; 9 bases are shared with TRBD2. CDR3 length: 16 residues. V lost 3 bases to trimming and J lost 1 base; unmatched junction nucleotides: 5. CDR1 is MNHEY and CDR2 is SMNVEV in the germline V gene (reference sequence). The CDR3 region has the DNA TGTGCCAGCAGTTTTGGGTTAGCGGGGGGCACAGATACGCAGTATTTT. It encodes CASSFGLAGGTDTQYF.

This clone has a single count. The CDR3 sequence: CATSKGDRGEHGELFF. CDR3 coding DNA: TGTGCCACCAGCAAAGGGGACAGGGGGGAACACGGGGAGCTGTTTTTT. The chain recombines TRBV15 with TRBJ2-2; 11 nucleotides align to TRBD1. Germline V lookup: CDR1 LNHNV, CDR2 YYDKDF (reference sequence). With 4 bases clipped from V and 7 bases from J, the junction kept 8 bases outside the gene matches. This CDR3 has 16 amino acids.

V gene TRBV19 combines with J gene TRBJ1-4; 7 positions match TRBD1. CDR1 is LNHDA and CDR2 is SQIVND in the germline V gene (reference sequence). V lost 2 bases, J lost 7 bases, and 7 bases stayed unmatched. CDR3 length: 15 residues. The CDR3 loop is CASSIRGGGGEKLFF. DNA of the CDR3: TGTGCCAGTAGTATACGAGGAGGGGGCGGTGAAAAACTGTTTTTT.

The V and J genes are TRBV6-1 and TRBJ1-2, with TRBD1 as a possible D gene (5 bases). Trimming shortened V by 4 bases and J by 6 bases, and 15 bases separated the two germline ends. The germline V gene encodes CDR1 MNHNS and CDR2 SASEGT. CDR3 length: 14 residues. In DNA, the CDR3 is TGTGCCAGCAGTGTAGCGGGGAGGGGAAATGGCTACACCTTC. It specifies CASSVAGRGNGYTF.

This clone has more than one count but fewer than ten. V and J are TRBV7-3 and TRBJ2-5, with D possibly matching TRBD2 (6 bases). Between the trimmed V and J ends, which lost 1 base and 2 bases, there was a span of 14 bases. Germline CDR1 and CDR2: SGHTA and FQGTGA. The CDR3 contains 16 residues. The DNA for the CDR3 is TGTGCCAGCAGCTTAAATAGCGGTGGCGATCAAGAGACCCAGTACTTC. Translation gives CASSLNSGGDQETQYF.

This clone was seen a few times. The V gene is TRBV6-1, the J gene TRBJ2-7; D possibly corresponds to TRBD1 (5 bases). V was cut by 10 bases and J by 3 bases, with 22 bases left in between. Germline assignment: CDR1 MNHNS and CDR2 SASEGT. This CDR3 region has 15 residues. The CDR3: CATRRGRAGHYEQYF. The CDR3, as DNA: TGTGCCACCAGAAGGGGTCGGGCAGGGCACTACGAGCAGTACTTC.

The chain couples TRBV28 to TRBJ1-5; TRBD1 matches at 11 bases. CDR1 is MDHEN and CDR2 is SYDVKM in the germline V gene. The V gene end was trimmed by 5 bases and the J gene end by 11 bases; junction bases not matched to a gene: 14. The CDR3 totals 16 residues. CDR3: CASSGQGAGAPQAQHF. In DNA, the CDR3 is TGTGCCAGCAGTGGACAGGGGGCAGGGGCCCCGCAGGCCCAGCATTTT.

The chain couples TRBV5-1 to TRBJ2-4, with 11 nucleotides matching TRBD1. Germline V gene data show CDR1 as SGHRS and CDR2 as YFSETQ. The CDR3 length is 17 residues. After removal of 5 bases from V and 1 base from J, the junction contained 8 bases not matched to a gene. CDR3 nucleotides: TGCGCCAGCAGTTATGGCGGACAGGGGGCTGCCAAAAACATTCAGTACTTC. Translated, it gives CASSYGGQGAAKNIQYF.

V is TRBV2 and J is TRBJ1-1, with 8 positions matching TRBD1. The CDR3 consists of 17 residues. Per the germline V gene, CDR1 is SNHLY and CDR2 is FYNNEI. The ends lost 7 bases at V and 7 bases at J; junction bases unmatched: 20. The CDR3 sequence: CASNPLGTGPSGGEAFF. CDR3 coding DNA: TGTGCCAGCAACCCCCTCGGGACAGGCCCTAGTGGGGGTGAAGCTTTCTTT.

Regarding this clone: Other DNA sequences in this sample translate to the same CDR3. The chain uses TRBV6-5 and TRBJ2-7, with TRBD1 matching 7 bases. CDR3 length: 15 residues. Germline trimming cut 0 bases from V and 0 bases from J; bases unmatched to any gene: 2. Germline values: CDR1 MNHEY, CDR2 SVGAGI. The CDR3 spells CASSYSRDSSYEQYF. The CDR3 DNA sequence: TGTGCCAGCAGTTACTCAAGGGACAGCTCCTACGAGCAGTACTTC.

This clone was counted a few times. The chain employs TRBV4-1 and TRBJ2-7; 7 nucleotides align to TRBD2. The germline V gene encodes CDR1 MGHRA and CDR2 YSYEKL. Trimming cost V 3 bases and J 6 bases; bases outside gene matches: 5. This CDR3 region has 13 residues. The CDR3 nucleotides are TGCGCCAGCAGCCAGGGTGGGAGGGGCGAGCAGTACTTC. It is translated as CASSQGGRGEQYF.

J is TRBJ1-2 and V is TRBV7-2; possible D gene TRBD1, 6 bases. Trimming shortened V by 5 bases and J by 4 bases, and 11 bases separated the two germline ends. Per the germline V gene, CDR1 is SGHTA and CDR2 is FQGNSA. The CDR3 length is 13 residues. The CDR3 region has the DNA TGTGCCAGCAGCCCCCGCAGGGGCTATGGCTACACCTTC. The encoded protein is CASSPRRGYGYTF.